Listed here is a single T cell receptor (beta chain). Data came from immunoSEQ multiplex PCR; TCRdb stores just in-frame clones and leaves some out. The sample lists fewer than 200,000 clones, about nine tenths occurring once. This record comes from a study of blood T cell repertoires in COVID-19. Participant ages covered about 18 to 90 years across about 22 US areas. Participant reports of clinical history set cohort assignment. The CDR3 length is 15 residues. V lost 3 bases and J lost 1, with 12 bases in between. In germline, CDR1 is SNHLY, CDR2 FYNNEI. The chain employs TRBV2 and TRBJ1-1, with D tentatively TRBD1 (5 bases). The material sequenced was PBMCs or T cells enriched from blood (not recorded which). This clonotype was sampled from a woman aged 18 to 35 who had recovered from COVID-19. For the CDR3, the DNA is TGTGCCAGCAGTGACCAGGGTATCGCGAACACTGAAGCTTTCTTT. Amino acids: CASSDQGIANTEAFF.